These 10 T cell receptor beta chains came from one sample sequenced in a study of shared clonotypes between healthy human individuals. Assay used: immunoSEQ multiplex PCR; TCRdb lists only in-frame clones, some missing. The sample yields approximately 530,000 clones, almost 97% seen once. Sequenced: naive CD4+ T cells sorted from blood. This sample's subset: CD45RA+ positively selected. The receptors here all came from a woman aged 25 to 39 in good health.

The chain has TRBV7-8 and TRBJ2-5, with a tentative D call TRBD2 (5 bases). Matching the DNA end better, TRBJ2-7 makes the J call doubtful. Germline V gene sequence: CDR1 SGHVS, CDR2 FQNEAQ. The CDR3 spans 14 residues. Here the CDR3 DNA reads TGTGCCAGCAGCCGGCTACGGGGTTCGTACGAGCAGTACTTC. This encodes CASSRLRGSYEQYF.

The chain carries TRBV7-9 and TRBJ2-5; weak D call: TRBD1 (5 bases). CDR1 SEHNR and CDR2 FQNEAQ come from the germline V gene (reference sequence). The CDR3 extends over 14 amino acids. V shed 3 bases and J shed 4 bases, with 12 bases lying between them. CDR3: CASSLTTARETQYF. Here the CDR3 DNA reads TGTGCCAGCAGCTTGACGACAGCCCGAGAGACCCAGTACTTC.

A note on this clone: Other nucleotide sequences in the sample specify the same CDR3. The chain couples TRBV28 to TRBJ2-7; D remains unclear. There are 12 residues in the CDR3. Looked up from germline, CDR1 is MDHEN and CDR2 is SYDVKM. The ends were cut back, 5 bases at V and 3 bases at J, with 8 bases in the middle. This CDR3 is CASSPQRYEQYF. DNA for the CDR3: TGTGCCAGCAGTCCCCAACGCTACGAGCAGTACTTC.

As for this clone: This sample includes further DNA sequences coding for the same CDR3. The chain recombines TRBV5-1 with TRBJ2-2; 9 nucleotides agree with TRBD2. Germline loops: CDR1 SGHRS, CDR2 YFSETQ. This CDR3 has 15 residues. The ends lost 1 base at V and 4 bases at J; junction bases unmatched: 2. The CDR3, as DNA: TGCGCCAGCAGCTTGCTAGCGGGACGCACCGGGGAGCTGTTTTTT. As protein: CASSLLAGRTGELFF.

This chain uses TRBV6-4 with TRBJ1-1, with D unresolved. In germline, CDR1 is MRHNA, CDR2 SNTAGT. This CDR3 has 13 residues. Trimming cost V 3 bases and J 1 base, with 6 bases left between them. The CDR3 spells CASSEGQNTEAFF. As DNA, the CDR3 is TGTGCCAGCAGTGAAGGTCAGAACACTGAAGCTTTCTTT.

In DNA, the CDR3 is TGCAGCGTTGGCGATTCCCGGCCCTACGAGCAGTACTTC. Translating it yields CSVGDSRPYEQYF. This rearrangement joins TRBV29-1 to TRBJ2-7; D not resolved. V was clipped by 4 bases and J by 2 bases, with 12 bases between them. Germline CDR1 reads SQVTM; CDR2 reads ANQGSEA. The CDR3 consists of 13 residues.

The V call is TRBV18, the J call TRBJ2-1; 7 bases map to TRBD2. CDR1 KGHSH and CDR2 LQKENI come from the germline V gene. Trimming removed 3 bases from V and 9 bases from J; junction bases left unmatched: 11. This CDR3 is 15 amino acids long. CDR3 DNA sequence: TGTGCCAGCTCACCCGAGGTTACGGGAGGCGGTGAGCAGTTCTTC. Translating it yields CASSPEVTGGGEQFF.

V usage is TRBV11-2 and J usage is TRBJ2-7, with 7 bases aligning to TRBD1. The CDR3 is 14 residues long. Unmatched junction bases numbered 4, after V lost 5 bases and J lost 0 bases. From germline, CDR1 is SGHAT and CDR2 FQNNGV. The DNA for the CDR3 is TGTGCCAGCAGCCCCCGGGACAGCTCCTACGAGCAGTACTTC. Translated: CASSPRDSSYEQYF.

This rearrangement joins TRBV2 to TRBJ2-2; D may correspond to TRBD1 or TRBD2 (5 bases each). CDR3 length equals 14 residues. Trimming removed 4 bases from V and 4 bases from J, with 10 bases in between. Germline-derived CDR1 and CDR2 are SNHLY and FYNNEI. The CDR3 nucleotides are TGTGCCAGCAGTGGGACTGGGGGCACCGGGGAGCTGTTTTTT. Translating it yields CASSGTGGTGELFF.

The chain links TRBV6-6 to TRBJ2-2, with TRBD2 matching 9 bases. Trimming at V came to 2 bases and at J to 6 bases, leaving 4 bases not matched to a gene. Germline CDR1 reads MNHNY; CDR2 reads SVGAGI (reference sequence). The CDR3 covers 15 residues. In DNA form, the CDR3 reads TGTGCCAGCAGTTACGATAGCGGGAGAGCCGGGGAGCTGTTTTTT. Its translation is CASSYDSGRAGELFF.